A selection of T cell receptor beta chains follows, all from one sample in a study of T cell changes during pregnancy in multiple sclerosis. Profiling relied on immunoSEQ multiplex PCR, and the TCRdb table lists in-frame clones only, not all of them. The sample lists around 61,000 clones; 80% to 90% were seen once. Specimen: peripheral blood from another person, used as feeder cells. These TCRs come from a human donor whose cells served as feeder cells for cultures in a pregnancy study. Each CDR3 is given with its conserved first and last residue. D genes are given only for firm matches. The size entry is marked missing in some rows and otherwise reads once, few, many or a size class.

cdr3_nt cdr3_aa d_call cdr3_length j_call v_call clone_size
TGTGCCTGGAGTGTTGACAGGAGAGCTTTCTTT CAWSVDRRAFF - 11 TRBJ1-1 TRBV30 few
TGCAGCGTTGCAGGGGTTGAGGGAAGCGGGAGGGCCATCGATGAGCAGTTCTTC CSVAGVEGSGRAIDEQFF TRBD2 18 TRBJ2-1 TRBV29-1 -
TGTGCCAGCAGCTTAAGGTCCCAAAACACTGAAGCTTTCTTT CASSLRSQNTEAFF - 14 TRBJ1-1 TRBV9 -
TGTGCCAGCAGATTAGCGGGAGTAGCGACAGATACGCAGTATTTT CASRLAGVATDTQYF TRBD2 15 TRBJ2-3 TRBV14 -
TGTGCCAGCAGTTACTTCCCCTTGGGCGAGCAGTTCTTC CASSYFPLGEQFF - 13 TRBJ2-1 TRBV6-5 -
TGTGCCAGCAGTGAATTAGAGGTGCGGCGGGGGGCCACTGAAGCTTTCTTT CASSELEVRRGATEAFF - 17 TRBJ1-1 TRBV25-1 -
TGTGCCAGCAGTTACTCGCAGGGGCCCGGCCAAGAGACCCAGTACTTC CASSYSQGPGQETQYF - 16 TRBJ2-5 TRBV6-5 -
TGTGCCAGCAGTACCCGGGACAGGCAGGGCACTGAAGCTTTCTTT CASSTRDRQGTEAFF TRBD1 15 TRBJ1-1 TRBV6-5 once
TGTGCCAGCAGTTATTCCCCGGGACAGGGGGAGCTGTTTTTT CASSYSPGQGELFF TRBD1 14 TRBJ2-2 TRBV6-5 -
TGCGCCAGCAGCTGGGGGACAGGGAACACTGAAGCTTTCTTT CASSWGTGNTEAFF TRBD1 14 TRBJ1-1 TRBV5-1 -
TGTGCCAGCAGGTACCGAAACATTCAGTACTTC CASRYRNIQYF - 11 TRBJ2-4 TRBV28 -
TGTGCCAGCAGCGGTAGTACAGCCAAAGAAAAACTGTTTTTT CASSGSTAKEKLFF - 14 TRBJ1-4 TRBV9 -
TGCGCCAGCAGTGAGTCGGCTGGGCAGGGGAAAGAAATCTACGAGCAGTACTTC CASSESAGQGKEIYEQYF - 18 TRBJ2-7 TRBV10-1 -
TGTGCCAGCAGCCAAACAGGGGATCAGCCCCAGCATTTT CASSQTGDQPQHF TRBD1 13 TRBJ1-5 TRBV11-1 -
TGTGCCAGCAGTAAAAGGGCTAACTATGGCTACACCTTC CASSKRANYGYTF - 13 TRBJ1-2 TRBV28 few
TGTGCCAGCATAGATTTGGGGCAAGAGACCCAGTACTTC CASIDLGQETQYF - 13 TRBJ2-5 TRBV27 -
TGCGCCAGCAGCCAAGGGGGGGGCTATTTCACAGATACGCAGTATTTT CASSQGGGYFTDTQYF - 16 TRBJ2-3 TRBV4-3 -
TGCGCCAGTTCTCCTGCCGGGACAGGCGCCCCAGATACGCAGTATTTT CASSPAGTGAPDTQYF TRBD1 16 TRBJ2-3 TRBV5-1 few
TGTGCCAGCAGCTTAGATGGGTACAGTAATTCACCCCTCCACTTT CASSLDGYSNSPLHF - 15 TRBJ1-6 TRBV11-3 -
TGTGCCAGTAGTAGGACAGCGACAGCTAACTATGGCTACACCTTC CASSRTATANYGYTF - 15 TRBJ1-2 TRBV19 -
TGCGCCAGCAATGGACAGGGGGCCCAAGAGACCCAGTACTTC CASNGQGAQETQYF TRBD1 14 TRBJ2-5 TRBV10-1 -
TGTGCCAGTAGTATGGTCCAGAACACCGGGGAGCTGTTTTTT CASSMVQNTGELFF - 14 TRBJ2-2 TRBV19 -
TGTGCCAGCAGCTTTGGACAGGGCGACTATGGCTACACCTTC CASSFGQGDYGYTF TRBD1 14 TRBJ1-2 TRBV11-2 -
TGTGCCAGCAGTTTATCGGCAGGGCGCGTCAACACCGGGGAGCTGTTTTTT CASSLSAGRVNTGELFF - 17 TRBJ2-2 TRBV28 -
TGTGCCAGCGCATACTCCGAGCAGTACTTC CASAYSEQYF - 10 TRBJ2-7 TRBV2 -
TGTGCCAGCAGCTTAACTGGCCAGCAAGAGACCCAGTACTTC CASSLTGQQETQYF - 14 TRBJ2-5 TRBV7-3 once
TGTGCCAGCAGCCCTCCCTGGGTCGCGGGAGATACGCAGTATTTT CASSPPWVAGDTQYF - 15 TRBJ2-3 TRBV5-4 -
TGTGCCAGCAGCTCTGGACAGCTAGAGACCCAGTACTTC CASSSGQLETQYF - 13 TRBJ2-5 TRBV5-5 -
TGTGCCAGCAGCCGAGGGACTAGCCGGATAGAGCAGTTCTTC CASSRGTSRIEQFF TRBD2 14 TRBJ2-1 TRBV6-5 -
TGTGCCAGCAGCTTAGACTACAGGGGGCCCTACGAGCAGTACTTC CASSLDYRGPYEQYF TRBD1 15 TRBJ2-7 TRBV11-2 -
TGTGCCAGCAGCTTAGCCCCATCTGGTTTACTTAGCAATCAGCCCCAGCATTTT CASSLAPSGLLSNQPQHF - 18 TRBJ1-5 TRBV7-9 -
TGTGCCAGCAGCCCGCCCCCGGGGGGTCAAAACAACCTACACTATGGCTACACCTTC CASSPPPGGQNNLHYGYTF - 19 TRBJ1-2 TRBV9 once
TGTGCCATTGGGTCGGGCGGGACCATCACAGATACGCAGTATTTT CAIGSGGTITDTQYF - 15 TRBJ2-3 TRBV19 -
TGCGCCAGCAGCCCGTCGACAGATTACACCGGGGAGCTGTTTTTT CASSPSTDYTGELFF - 15 TRBJ2-2 TRBV5-1 -
TGTGCCAGCAGCCCCTCGGGACAGGGGAATGAAAAACTGTTTTTT CASSPSGQGNEKLFF TRBD1 15 TRBJ1-4 TRBV9 -
TGTGCCAGCAAGGAGGTGAATTCACCCCTCCACTTT CASKEVNSPLHF - 12 TRBJ1-6 TRBV5-4 -
TGTGCCAGCAGCAGAGGTACAGGGGAGCTCTATGGCTACACCTTC CASSRGTGELYGYTF TRBD1 15 TRBJ1-2 TRBV7-2 -
TGTGCCTGGAGGGTGGCCGCTGAAGCTTTCTTT CAWRVAAEAFF - 11 TRBJ1-1 TRBV30 once
TGTGCCTCCAGAACAACAGGCCATTACACCGGGGAGCTGTTTTTT CASRTTGHYTGELFF - 15 TRBJ2-2 TRBV7-9 -
TGTGCCAGCAGCCCCTACAATGAGCAGTTCTTC CASSPYNEQFF - 11 TRBJ2-1 TRBV7-2 -
TGTGCCAGTCAACTTCCTTTGAACACCGGGGAGCTGTTTTTT CASQLPLNTGELFF - 14 TRBJ2-2 TRBV19 once
TGTGCCAGTAGCCGGGAACCTCTGAATGGCTACACCTTC CASSREPLNGYTF - 13 TRBJ1-2 TRBV19 -
TGTGCCTGGCGGGACAAAATTAGCTCTGGAAACACCATATATTTT CAWRDKISSGNTIYF - 15 TRBJ1-3 TRBV30 -
TGTGCCAGCAGTGAAGCGGGAGGAGGGGTACGGGAGACCCAGTACTTC CASSEAGGGVRETQYF - 16 TRBJ2-5 TRBV6-1 -
TGTGCCAGCAGCCAAATCGGCGAAACAGGGGGGAGCAATGAGCAGTTCTTC CASSQIGETGGSNEQFF TRBD1 17 TRBJ2-1 TRBV4-2 -
TGTGCCAGCAGCCGTCCGGGACAGACCAATGAGCAGTTCTTC CASSRPGQTNEQFF TRBD1 14 TRBJ2-1 TRBV14 -
TGCAGCGTTGAAGAGGGGCAGGGTGGTGGCTACACCTTC CSVEEGQGGGYTF - 13 TRBJ1-2 TRBV29-1 -
TGTGCCAGCTCACCTATCATGGCGGCCCCGCGCATGAACACTGAAGCTTTCTTT CASSPIMAAPRMNTEAFF - 18 TRBJ1-1 TRBV18 -